These T cell receptor beta chains were read from a single sample in a study of blood T cell repertoires in COVID-19. Measured with immunoSEQ multiplex PCR; TCRdb has only the in-frame clones, and not every one. The table shows tens of thousands of clones, with about three quarters occurring only once. Material for sequencing was peripheral blood. These receptors all come from a human donor with active or convalescent COVID-19. The donor label of this sample is uncertain. The CDR3 runs from the conserved cysteine through the conserved F or W. A D gene is named only where the DNA matches it firmly. Not every row has a clone size; where given, it reads once, few, many or a size class.

>15|TRBJ2-3|TRBV27|few|.
CASSSPVDFGDTQYF
TGTGCCAGCAGCTCGCCTGTGGACTTCGGAGATACGCAGTATTTT
>10|TRBJ1-2|TRBV2|few|.
CASTYQGCTF
TGTGCCAGCACCTACCAGGGCTGCACCTTC
>15|TRBJ1-1|TRBV11-3|.|TRBD1
CASSLMTGADTEAFF
TGTGCCAGCAGCCTAATGACAGGGGCAGACACTGAAGCTTTCTTT
>16|TRBJ2-7|TRBV9|.|TRBD2
CASSAGMTSQIDEQYF
TGTGCCAGCAGCGCCGGAATGACTAGCCAGATCGACGAGCAGTACTTC
>15|TRBJ1-6|TRBV3-1/TRBV3-2|.|.
CASSHRGGGDTPLHF
TGTGCCAGCAGCCACCGCGGGGGAGGGGATACACCCCTCCACTTT
>12|TRBJ1-2|TRBV5-4|few|.
CASSGGTYGYTF
TGTGCCAGCAGCGGCGGGACTTATGGCTACACCTTC
>15|TRBJ1-1|TRBV5-1|few|.
CASSLGNGVNTEAFF
TGCGCCAGCAGCTTGGGGAACGGGGTGAACACTGAAGCTTTCTTT
>16|TRBJ2-2|TRBV5-5|.|.
CASSSLQPRDTGELFF
TGTGCCAGCAGCTCTCTGCAGCCCCGGGACACCGGGGAGCTGTTTTTT
>15|TRBJ2-3|TRBV7-3|.|TRBD2
CASSPSGRVADTQYF
TGTGCCAGCAGCCCTAGCGGGAGAGTAGCAGATACGCAGTATTTT
>13|TRBJ2-3|TRBV29-1|.|.
CSVEVQVTDTQYF
TGCAGCGTTGAAGTGCAGGTCACAGATACGCAGTATTTT
>15|TRBJ1-1|TRBV20-1|.|.
CSASVSPGSVTEAFF
TGCAGTGCTAGTGTATCGCCAGGGTCGGTCACTGAAGCTTTCTTT
>15|TRBJ2-1|TRBV10-2|few|TRBD2
CASSAGLAGVNEQFF
TGCGCCAGCAGTGCAGGACTAGCGGGGGTAAATGAGCAGTTCTTC
>13|TRBJ2-4|TRBV5-8|few|.
CASSLGQAPIQYF
TGTGCCAGCAGCTTGGGGCAGGCTCCTATCCAGTACTTC
>18|TRBJ2-5|TRBV2|.|TRBD2
CASGMPGLAEGVGETQYF
TGTGCCAGCGGAATGCCGGGACTAGCGGAGGGGGTTGGAGAGACCCAGTACTTC
>15|TRBJ2-1|TRBV5-1|.|TRBD2
CASSLALAGVNEQFF
TGCGCCAGCAGCTTGGCACTAGCGGGAGTTAATGAGCAGTTCTTC
>16|TRBJ1-6|TRBV28|few|.
CASSSRQVSYNSPLHF
TGTGCCAGCAGTTCCCGACAGGTTTCCTATAATTCACCCCTCCACTTT
>13|TRBJ2-2|TRBV10-1|few|.
CASSESQGGELFF
TGCGCCAGCAGTGAGTCGCAGGGCGGGGAGCTGTTTTTT
>15|TRBJ2-1|TRBV19|.|.
CASSIRLYTTNEQFF
TGTGCCAGTAGTATAAGACTGTACACTACCAATGAGCAGTTCTTC
>14|TRBJ2-7|TRBV27|few|TRBD1
CASSLGAGGYEQYF
TGTGCCAGCAGTTTAGGTGCAGGGGGCTACGAGCAGTACTTC
>14|TRBJ1-4|TRBV4-2|.|.
CASSQERQSGKLFF
TGTGCCAGCAGCCAAGAAAGGCAGAGCGGAAAACTGTTTTTT
>15|TRBJ1-5|TRBV10-3|.|TRBD1
CAISDGTGSYQPQHF
TGTGCCATCAGTGACGGGACAGGGTCGTATCAGCCCCAGCATTTT
>14|TRBJ1-4|TRBV5-1|.|TRBD1
CASSQDRGREKLFF
TGCGCCAGCAGCCAAGACAGGGGGCGAGAAAAACTGTTTTTT